This T cell receptor beta chain was sequenced for a study of blood T cell repertoires in COVID-19. Study as a whole: Acute-phase and convalescent COVID-19 samples originated in the United States, Italy and Spain.

In the original processing: Reference gene primer amplification gave estimated nucleated cell counts. Method: immunoSEQ multiplex PCR; TCRdb's copy keeps in-frame clones and lacks some. For V, J and clone size, that table is used; D and trimming come from the DNA. Of about 350,000 clones listed, about 88% are singletons. The sequence was obtained from a woman aged 25 to 39 who had been exposed to COVID-19. The specimen was PBMCs or T cells enriched from blood (not recorded which).

The CDR3 DNA sequence: TGCAGCGGGCAACAGGGTCGGTTCACTGAAGCTTTCTTT. This encodes CSGQQGRFTEAFF. This chain uses TRBV29-1 with TRBJ1-1; tentatively, D is TRBD1 (6 bases). V shed 7 bases and J shed 4 bases, with 16 bases lying between them. Germline loops: CDR1 SQVTM, CDR2 ANQGSEA. This CDR3 comprises 13 residues.